The rows below give T cell receptor beta chains drawn from one sample of a study of memory CD4+ T cells and cytomegalovirus serostatus. Repertoires were generated with immunoSEQ multiplex PCR, while TCRdb's copy carries only in-frame clones and drops some. The sample lists over 65,000 clones, about 75% seen once, with roughly 4.7% in the top ten. The sample was memory CD4+ T cells from blood. The receptor set was obtained from an adult in good health and CMV-seropositive. Both conserved end residues are part of each CDR3. The order of the fields is clone size, J gene, V gene, D gene, CDR3 protein, CDR3 DNA. A D gene is named only where the DNA matches it firmly. A row's size may be missing; if present it is once, few, many or a size class.

abundance: few
j_gene: TRBJ1-1
v_gene: TRBV5-1
d_gene: TRBD1
CDR3aa: CASRGGVDTEAFF
CDR3nt: TGCGCCAGCAGAGGGGGCGTTGACACTGAAGCTTTCTTT

abundance: NA
j_gene: TRBJ2-3
v_gene: TRBV19
d_gene: NA
CDR3aa: CASSGDTDTQYF
CDR3nt: TGTGCCAGTAGTGGTGACACAGATACGCAGTATTTT

abundance: NA
j_gene: TRBJ2-7
v_gene: TRBV5-1
d_gene: NA
CDR3aa: CASSLAPGSGRGYEQYF
CDR3nt: TGCGCCAGCAGCTTGGCCCCGGGGTCGGGAAGGGGCTACGAGCAGTACTTC

abundance: NA
j_gene: TRBJ2-2
v_gene: TRBV5-4
d_gene: TRBD1
CDR3aa: CASHGTGLNTGELFF
CDR3nt: TGTGCCAGCCACGGGACAGGCTTGAACACCGGGGAGCTGTTTTTT

abundance: NA
j_gene: TRBJ2-7
v_gene: TRBV28
d_gene: TRBD1
CDR3aa: CASRPGQGSIEQYF
CDR3nt: TGTGCCAGCCGACCGGGACAGGGGTCGATCGAGCAGTACTTC

abundance: NA
j_gene: TRBJ1-6
v_gene: TRBV6-1
d_gene: NA
CDR3aa: CATGYKGSPLHF
CDR3nt: TGTGCGACGGGCTACAAGGGATCACCCCTCCACTTT

abundance: NA
j_gene: TRBJ1-3
v_gene: TRBV15
d_gene: NA
CDR3aa: CATSREGAGNTIYF
CDR3nt: TGTGCCACCAGCAGAGAGGGAGCTGGAAACACCATATATTTT

abundance: NA
j_gene: TRBJ2-2
v_gene: TRBV2
d_gene: NA
CDR3aa: CASSQQGGGTGELFF
CDR3nt: TGTGCCAGCAGTCAACAGGGAGGCGGCACCGGGGAGCTGTTTTTT

abundance: NA
j_gene: TRBJ1-5
v_gene: TRBV19
d_gene: NA
CDR3aa: CASSFLDQPQHF
CDR3nt: TGTGCCAGTAGTTTCCTTGATCAGCCCCAGCATTTT

abundance: few
j_gene: TRBJ1-5
v_gene: TRBV19
d_gene: NA
CDR3aa: CASTTSRIRGQPQHF
CDR3nt: TGTGCCAGTACCACGTCTCGTATCCGAGGACAGCCCCAGCATTTT

abundance: NA
j_gene: TRBJ2-5
v_gene: TRBV10-3
d_gene: NA
CDR3aa: CAISGSVLGETQYF
CDR3nt: TGTGCCATCAGTGGATCCGTACTGGGGGAGACCCAGTACTTC

abundance: NA
j_gene: TRBJ1-4
v_gene: TRBV6-4
d_gene: NA
CDR3aa: CASSLQGYEKLFF
CDR3nt: TGTGCCAGCAGTCTACAGGGATATGAAAAACTGTTTTTT

abundance: few
j_gene: TRBJ1-2
v_gene: TRBV5-1
d_gene: NA
CDR3aa: CASSLALTDYGYTF
CDR3nt: TGCGCCAGCAGCTTGGCCTTAACAGACTATGGCTACACCTTC

abundance: NA
j_gene: TRBJ1-1
v_gene: TRBV14
d_gene: TRBD1
CDR3aa: CASSQALKGARNTEAFF
CDR3nt: TGTGCCAGCAGCCAAGCCCTCAAGGGGGCGCGGAACACTGAAGCTTTCTTT

abundance: NA
j_gene: TRBJ2-3
v_gene: TRBV2
d_gene: NA
CDR3aa: CASRVGGGNTDTQYF
CDR3nt: TGTGCCAGCCGGGTTGGGGGGGGCAACACAGATACGCAGTATTTT

abundance: NA
j_gene: TRBJ1-2
v_gene: TRBV5-5
d_gene: TRBD1
CDR3aa: CASSPGTGLPVYGYTF
CDR3nt: TGTGCCAGCAGCCCCGGGACAGGGCTCCCCGTCTATGGCTACACCTTC

abundance: few
j_gene: TRBJ2-1
v_gene: TRBV4-1
d_gene: NA
CDR3aa: CASSQVDMVSYNEQFF
CDR3nt: TGCGCCAGCAGCCAAGTTGACATGGTGTCCTACAATGAGCAGTTCTTC

abundance: NA
j_gene: TRBJ2-5
v_gene: TRBV5-6
d_gene: NA
CDR3aa: CASSLLGAQETQYF
CDR3nt: TGTGCCAGCAGCTTGCTCGGGGCCCAAGAGACCCAGTACTTC

abundance: NA
j_gene: TRBJ1-1
v_gene: TRBV5-1
d_gene: NA
CDR3aa: CASSLQGVGVGNTEAFF
CDR3nt: TGCGCCAGCAGCCTACAGGGAGTGGGAGTAGGGAACACTGAAGCTTTCTTT

abundance: NA
j_gene: TRBJ2-7
v_gene: TRBV5-8
d_gene: NA
CDR3aa: CASSLTLYEQYF
CDR3nt: TGTGCCAGCAGCTTGACATTATACGAGCAGTACTTC

abundance: NA
j_gene: TRBJ1-2
v_gene: TRBV6-1
d_gene: TRBD1
CDR3aa: CASSKDRVLGYTF
CDR3nt: TGTGCCAGCAGTAAGGACAGGGTTCTAGGCTACACCTTC

abundance: NA
j_gene: TRBJ2-2
v_gene: TRBV5-4
d_gene: NA
CDR3aa: CASSFILGELFF
CDR3nt: TGTGCCAGCAGCTTTATTCTCGGGGAGCTGTTTTTT

abundance: NA
j_gene: TRBJ1-1
v_gene: TRBV1
d_gene: NA
CDR3aa: CTSSQDPPPQGATNTEAFF
CDR3nt: TGCACCAGCAGCCAAGACCCCCCCCCGCAGGGGGCTACGAACACTGAAGCTTTCTTT

abundance: NA
j_gene: TRBJ2-5
v_gene: TRBV7-9
d_gene: NA
CDR3aa: CASSLGGSEETQYF
CDR3nt: TGTGCCAGCAGCTTAGGGGGCTCGGAGGAGACCCAGTACTTC

abundance: NA
j_gene: TRBJ2-7
v_gene: TRBV19
d_gene: TRBD1
CDR3aa: CASNMGTGPYEQYF
CDR3nt: TGTGCCAGTAACATGGGGACAGGACCCTACGAGCAGTACTTC

abundance: NA
j_gene: TRBJ2-6
v_gene: TRBV7-2
d_gene: NA
CDR3aa: CASSPDVGANVLTF
CDR3nt: TGTGCCAGCAGCCCCGATGTGGGGGCCAACGTCCTGACTTTC

abundance: NA
j_gene: TRBJ1-1
v_gene: TRBV7-9
d_gene: TRBD1
CDR3aa: CASSASEQGTEAFF
CDR3nt: TGTGCCAGCAGCGCCTCCGAACAGGGGACTGAAGCTTTCTTT

abundance: few
j_gene: TRBJ1-3
v_gene: TRBV28
d_gene: NA
CDR3aa: CASSSWEVTRNTIYF
CDR3nt: TGTGCCAGCAGTTCTTGGGAGGTCACGAGAAACACCATATATTTT

abundance: few
j_gene: TRBJ2-2
v_gene: TRBV30
d_gene: TRBD2
CDR3aa: CAWELAGGGTGELFF
CDR3nt: TGTGCCTGGGAACTAGCGGGGGGTGGAACCGGGGAGCTGTTTTTT

abundance: once
j_gene: TRBJ2-1
v_gene: TRBV19
d_gene: TRBD2
CDR3aa: CASSTPFEVAGGPRIF
CDR3nt: TGTGCCAGTAGTACCCCCTTTGAGGTAGCGGGGGGGCCCCGGATCTTC

abundance: NA
j_gene: TRBJ1-2
v_gene: TRBV11-2
d_gene: TRBD1
CDR3aa: CASRGTGPSYGYTF
CDR3nt: TGTGCCAGCAGAGGGACAGGCCCGTCTTATGGCTACACCTTC

abundance: NA
j_gene: TRBJ1-3
v_gene: TRBV18
d_gene: TRBD1
CDR3aa: CASSPTDRAGNTIYF
CDR3nt: TGTGCCAGCTCACCAACAGACAGGGCTGGAAACACCATATATTTT

abundance: NA
j_gene: TRBJ2-2
v_gene: TRBV5-6
d_gene: TRBD2
CDR3aa: CASSLAGANTGELFF
CDR3nt: TGTGCCAGCAGCTTAGCGGGAGCAAACACCGGGGAGCTGTTTTTT

abundance: once
j_gene: TRBJ1-5
v_gene: TRBV29-1
d_gene: NA
CDR3aa: CSVGGEDQPQHF
CDR3nt: TGCAGCGTTGGGGGCGAGGATCAGCCCCAGCATTTT

abundance: NA
j_gene: TRBJ2-3
v_gene: TRBV7-3
d_gene: NA
CDR3aa: CASSAKGGFDTQYF
CDR3nt: TGTGCCAGCAGCGCGAAGGGGGGGTTCGACACGCAGTATTTT

abundance: NA
j_gene: TRBJ2-3
v_gene: TRBV10-3
d_gene: NA
CDR3aa: CATSRGEPYTDTQYF
CDR3nt: TGTGCCACCTCAAGGGGGGAGCCCTACACAGATACGCAGTATTTT

abundance: once
j_gene: TRBJ1-3
v_gene: TRBV30
d_gene: NA
CDR3aa: CAWRLGGGNTIYF
CDR3nt: TGTGCCTGGAGGTTGGGGGGCGGAAACACCATATATTTT

abundance: NA
j_gene: TRBJ1-2
v_gene: TRBV7-9
d_gene: NA
CDR3aa: CASTLDYYGYTF
CDR3nt: TGTGCCAGCACCCTTGACTACTATGGCTACACCTTC

abundance: NA
j_gene: TRBJ2-5
v_gene: TRBV7-9
d_gene: NA
CDR3aa: CASSLAGGETQYF
CDR3nt: TGTGCCAGCAGCTTAGCGGGGGGAGAGACCCAGTACTTC

abundance: NA
j_gene: TRBJ1-2
v_gene: TRBV7-2
d_gene: NA
CDR3aa: CASSEGPNYGYTF
CDR3nt: TGTGCCAGCAGCGAAGGACCTAACTATGGCTACACCTTC

abundance: NA
j_gene: TRBJ1-2
v_gene: TRBV15
d_gene: TRBD1
CDR3aa: CATSARDSYGYTF
CDR3nt: TGTGCCACCAGCGCCCGGGACAGCTATGGCTACACCTTC

abundance: NA
j_gene: TRBJ1-6
v_gene: TRBV7-8
d_gene: NA
CDR3aa: CASSRGGEASPLHF
CDR3nt: TGTGCCAGCAGCAGGGGCGGTGAGGCCTCACCCCTCCACTTT

abundance: NA
j_gene: TRBJ1-4
v_gene: TRBV11-2
d_gene: NA
CDR3aa: CASSSHQGTEKLFF
CDR3nt: TGTGCCAGCAGCTCCCACCAGGGTACGGAAAAACTGTTTTTT

abundance: NA
j_gene: TRBJ1-2
v_gene: TRBV2
d_gene: TRBD1
CDR3aa: CASSEEAGGGGYGYTF
CDR3nt: TGTGCCAGCAGTGAAGAGGCAGGGGGCGGCGGCTATGGCTACACCTTC

abundance: NA
j_gene: TRBJ1-4
v_gene: TRBV5-4
d_gene: TRBD1
CDR3aa: CASSSTGGDEKLFF
CDR3nt: TGTGCCAGCAGCTCGACAGGGGGGGATGAAAAACTGTTTTTT

abundance: NA
j_gene: TRBJ1-2
v_gene: TRBV10-3
d_gene: NA
CDR3aa: CAISESVFDPDGGNYGYTF
CDR3nt: TGTGCCATCAGTGAATCCGTGTTCGATCCGGACGGAGGGAACTATGGCTACACCTTC

abundance: NA
j_gene: TRBJ2-7
v_gene: TRBV7-2
d_gene: NA
CDR3aa: CASSADGTLGEQYF
CDR3nt: TGTGCCAGCAGCGCCGACGGGACCCTTGGCGAGCAGTACTTC